The entry below gives a single T cell receptor (beta chain) sequence along with its context. This clone's antigen is unknown. These data come from a study of monozygotic twins with inflammatory bowel disease (dated by TCRdb to the late 2010s). Turning to the overall study: The complete study included 28 monozygotic twin pairs: 19 IBD-discordant Danish pairs and nine German pairs, of which four were IBD-concordant and five were IBD-discordant. The search for disease-associated traits relied mainly on comparing IBD patients with their genetically identical healthy co-twins within discordant pairs. Each individual had, on average, about 151 000 unique TCRalpha sequences and 181 000 unique TCRbeta sequences available for analysis.

Broader findings and caveats from the paper: Compared with healthy twins, IBD patients shared fewer clonotypes with other individuals, and the difference was most pronounced in patients with signs of disease activity. Different T cell subtypes could not be distinguished in the analysis. The results gave no support for a single strong signal or clonotype linked to IBD. Because patients received different immunosuppressive treatments, the repertoires may have picked up extra background noise and variability between individuals. Repertoire similarity did not differ between concordant and discordant twins, which could be due to limited statistical power. A decrease in TCRbeta repertoire diversity, as measured by inverse Simpson index, was observed in IBD patients compared with their healthy co-twins.

From each donor, a roughly 2.6 ml peripheral blood sample was collected into PAXgene tubes and stored at -80 degrees C. Without T cell sorting, total RNA was isolated from whole blood using the PAXgene blood miRNA kit on an automated QIAcube. Peripheral blood from monozygotic twin pairs, either concordant or discordant for inflammatory bowel disease, underwent deep TCRalpha and TCRbeta repertoire profiling that used unique molecular barcoding. Smoking habits were recorded for all twin pairs, and each individual was classified as a current, former or never smoker. Receptor amplification or capture employed 5' RACE. For each TCR library, approximately 3,700 ng of total RNA was used. For each sample, cDNA was synthesized in eight separate reactions using SMARTScribe reverse transcriptase. During cDNA synthesis, template switching was used to introduce unique molecular identifiers that contained a 6-nucleotide sample barcode. TCRalpha and TCRbeta cDNA was amplified in two nested PCRs of approximately 16 and 10 cycles, and bead purification was carried out after each PCR. Before amplification, the cDNA was treated with uracil DNA-glycosylase and purified using the QIAquick PCR purification kit. The second PCR added Illumina TruSeq-compatible adapters along with sample-specific barcodes. TapeStation and Qubit were used to check library quality and concentration, and 4 to 6.5 ng of each library went into the pool. The pooled libraries were sequenced with 2 x 100 bp reads and custom sequencing primers on an Illumina HiSeq2500 single-index Rapid Run. In the paper's pipeline: MiGEC version 1.2.6 was used for UMI-based consensus assembly to correct PCR and sequencing errors. V(D)J alignment, clonotype assembly and CDR3 extraction were performed with MiXCR version 2.1.1. Gene usage, clonotype sharing and MAIT/NKT TCR abundance were normalised by analysing the top 1000, 10 000 and 20 000 clonotypes per sample. After downsampling to 27 000 UMIs, diversity was calculated as the inverse Simpson index using the vegan R package. Statistical testing used paired Mann-Whitney U tests on the discordant twin pairs and applied Benjamini-Hochberg correction for multiple testing. Reprocessed by TCRdb, the reads give a single entry per CDR3 protein sequence, without DNA. The authors' filters were not applied to this entry. In this sample's table one finds about 160,000 distinct CDR3 sequences. The biggest ten clones account for 2.4% of the sample.

As encoded in the germline V gene, CDR1 is MDHEN while CDR2 is SYDVKM. The CDR3 goes from the cysteine to the phenylalanine over 13 residues. No DNA accompanies this entry. The rearranged segments are TRBV28 and TRBJ1-2. The source is a human donor with ulcerative colitis or Crohn's disease, or a healthy co-twin of an affected twin (not recorded which). Sequencing was performed on blood. The CDR3 has the sequence CASSPAGRDGYTF.